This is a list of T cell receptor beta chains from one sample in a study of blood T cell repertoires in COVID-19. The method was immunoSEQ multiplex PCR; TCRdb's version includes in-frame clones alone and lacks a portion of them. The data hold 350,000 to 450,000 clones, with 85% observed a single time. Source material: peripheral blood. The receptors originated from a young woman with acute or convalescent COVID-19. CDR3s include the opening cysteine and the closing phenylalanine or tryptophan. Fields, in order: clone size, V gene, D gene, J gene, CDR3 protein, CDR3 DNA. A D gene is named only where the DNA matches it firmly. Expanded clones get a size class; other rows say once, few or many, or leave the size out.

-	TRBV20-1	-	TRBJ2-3	CSASIPRDLEVDMDTQYF	TGCAGTGCTAGTATCCCCCGGGACTTAGAGGTGGATATGGATACGCAGTATTTT
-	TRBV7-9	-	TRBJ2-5	CASSEEYQETQYF	TGTGCCAGCAGCGAAGAGTACCAAGAGACCCAGTACTTC
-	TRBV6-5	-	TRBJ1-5	CASRQGISQPQHF	TGTGCCAGCAGACAGGGAATATCCCAGCCCCAGCATTTT
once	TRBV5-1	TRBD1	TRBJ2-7	CASSSKFPGQVDYEQYF	TGCGCCAGCAGCAGCAAATTCCCGGGACAGGTGGACTACGAGCAGTACTTC
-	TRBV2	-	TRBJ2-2	CASSENQGINTGELFF	TGTGCCAGCAGTGAAAACCAGGGAATAAACACCGGGGAGCTGTTTTTT
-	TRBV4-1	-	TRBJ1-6	CASSQAQGGSPLHF	TGCGCCAGCAGCCAAGCACAGGGCGGTTCACCCCTCCACTTT
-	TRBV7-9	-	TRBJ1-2	CASSTRTENHGYTF	TGTGCCAGCAGCACCCGGACAGAAAACCATGGCTACACCTTC
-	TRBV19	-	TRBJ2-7	CASSMEAVDSYEQYF	TGTGCCAGTAGTATGGAGGCGGTGGACTCCTACGAGCAGTACTTC
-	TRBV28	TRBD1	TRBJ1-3	CASKIDRGRGYTIYF	TGTGCCAGCAAAATTGACAGGGGAAGAGGATACACCATATATTTT
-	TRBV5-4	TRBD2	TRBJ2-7	CASSREEGEQYF	TGTGCCAGCAGCCGGGAGGAAGGGGAGCAGTACTTC
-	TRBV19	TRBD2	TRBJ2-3	CASSMNGRADTQYF	TGTGCCAGTAGTATGAATGGGAGGGCAGATACGCAGTATTTT
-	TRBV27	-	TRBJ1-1	CASSLKRMNTEAFF	TGTGCCAGCAGTTTAAAGAGGATGAACACTGAAGCTTTCTTT
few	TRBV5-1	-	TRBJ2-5	CASSLGQGLGETQYF	TGCGCCAGCAGCTTGGGGCAGGGCCTGGGGGAGACCCAGTACTTC
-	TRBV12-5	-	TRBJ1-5	CATGGQVGNEPQHF	TGTGCTACTGGGGGACAAGTAGGGAATGAACCCCAGCATTTT
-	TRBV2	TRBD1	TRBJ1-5	CASSVQGARQPQHF	TGTGCCAGCAGTGTCCAGGGGGCGCGGCAGCCCCAGCATTTT
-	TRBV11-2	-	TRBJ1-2	CASSLDRGGGTF	TGTGCCAGCAGCTTAGATCGAGGGGGTGGAACCTTC
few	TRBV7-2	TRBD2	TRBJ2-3	CASSLRAGAGSDTQYF	TGTGCCAGCAGCTTAAGAGCGGGGGCGGGGTCAGATACGCAGTATTTT
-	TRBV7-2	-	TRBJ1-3	CASSTPRDSGNTIYF	TGTGCCAGCAGCACCCCGCGGGACTCTGGAAACACCATATATTTT